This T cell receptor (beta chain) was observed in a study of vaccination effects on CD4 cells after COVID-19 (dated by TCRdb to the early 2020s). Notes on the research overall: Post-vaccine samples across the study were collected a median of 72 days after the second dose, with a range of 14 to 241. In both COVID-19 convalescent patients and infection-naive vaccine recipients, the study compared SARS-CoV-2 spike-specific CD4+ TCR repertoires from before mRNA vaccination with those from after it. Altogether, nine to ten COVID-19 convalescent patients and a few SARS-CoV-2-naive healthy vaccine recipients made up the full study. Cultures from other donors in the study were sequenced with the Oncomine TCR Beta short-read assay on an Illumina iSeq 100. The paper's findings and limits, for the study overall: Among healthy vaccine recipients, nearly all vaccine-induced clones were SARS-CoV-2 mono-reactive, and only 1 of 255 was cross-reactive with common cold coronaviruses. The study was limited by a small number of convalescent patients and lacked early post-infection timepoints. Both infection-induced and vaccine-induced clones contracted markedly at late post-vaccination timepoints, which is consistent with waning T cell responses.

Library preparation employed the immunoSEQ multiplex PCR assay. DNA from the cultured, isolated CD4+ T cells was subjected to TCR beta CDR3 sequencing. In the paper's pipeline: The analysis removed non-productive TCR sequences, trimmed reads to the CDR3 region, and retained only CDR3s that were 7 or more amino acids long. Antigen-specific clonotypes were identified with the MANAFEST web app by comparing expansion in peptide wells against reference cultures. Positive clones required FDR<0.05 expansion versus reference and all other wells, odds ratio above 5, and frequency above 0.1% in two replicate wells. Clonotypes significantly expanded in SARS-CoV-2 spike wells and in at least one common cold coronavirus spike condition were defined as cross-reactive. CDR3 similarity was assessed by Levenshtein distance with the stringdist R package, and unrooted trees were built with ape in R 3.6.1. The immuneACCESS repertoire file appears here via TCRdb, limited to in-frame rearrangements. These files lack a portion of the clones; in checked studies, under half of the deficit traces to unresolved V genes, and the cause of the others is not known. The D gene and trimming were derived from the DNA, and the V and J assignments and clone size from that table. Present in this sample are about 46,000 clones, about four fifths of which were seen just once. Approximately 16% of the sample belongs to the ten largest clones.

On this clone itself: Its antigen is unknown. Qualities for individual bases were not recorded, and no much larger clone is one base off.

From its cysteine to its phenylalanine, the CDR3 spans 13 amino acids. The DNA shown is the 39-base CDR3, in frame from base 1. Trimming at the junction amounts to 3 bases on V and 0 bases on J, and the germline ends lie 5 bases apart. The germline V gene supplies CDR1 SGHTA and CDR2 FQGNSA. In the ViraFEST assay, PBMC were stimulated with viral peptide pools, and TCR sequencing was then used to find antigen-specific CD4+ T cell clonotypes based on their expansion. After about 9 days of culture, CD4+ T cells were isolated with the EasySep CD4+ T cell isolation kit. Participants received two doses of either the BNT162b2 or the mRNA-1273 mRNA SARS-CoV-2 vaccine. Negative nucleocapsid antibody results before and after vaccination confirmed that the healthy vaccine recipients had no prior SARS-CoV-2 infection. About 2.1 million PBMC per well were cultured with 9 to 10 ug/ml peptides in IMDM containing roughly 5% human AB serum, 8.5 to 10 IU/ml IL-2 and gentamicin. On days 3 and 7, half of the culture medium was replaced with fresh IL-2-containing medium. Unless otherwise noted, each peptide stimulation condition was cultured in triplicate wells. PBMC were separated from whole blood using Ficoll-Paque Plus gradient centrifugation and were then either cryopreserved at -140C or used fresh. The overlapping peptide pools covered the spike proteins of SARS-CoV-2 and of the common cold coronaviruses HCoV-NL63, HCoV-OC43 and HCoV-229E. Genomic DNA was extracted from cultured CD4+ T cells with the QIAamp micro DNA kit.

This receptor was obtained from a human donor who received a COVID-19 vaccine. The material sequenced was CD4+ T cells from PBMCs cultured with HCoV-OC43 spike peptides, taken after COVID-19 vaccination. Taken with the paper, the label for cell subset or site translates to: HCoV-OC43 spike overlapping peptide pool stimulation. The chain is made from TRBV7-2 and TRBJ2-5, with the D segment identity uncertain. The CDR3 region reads CASSFRHQETQYF. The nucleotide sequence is TGTGCCAGCAGCTTCAGGCACCAAGAGACCCAGTACTTC.